The clone carrying this TCR beta chain has more than one count but fewer than ten. The data were taken from a study of blood T cell repertoires in COVID-19. Turning to the study itself: Samples taken during acute and convalescent COVID-19 were collected in the United States, Italy and Spain.

Assay used: immunoSEQ multiplex PCR; TCRdb lists only in-frame clones, some missing. The profile shows 150,000 or so clones, around 84% of them singletons. With 5 bases removed from V and 2 bases from J, the gap between germline ends came to 10 bases. The CDR3 is 13 residues long. Looked up from germline, CDR1 is SGHTA and CDR2 is FQGTGA. The TCR was taken from a human donor in a cohort sampled during active COVID-19. Source material: peripheral blood. This chain joins TRBV7-3 and TRBJ2-7, with D perhaps matching TRBD2 (6 bases). The DNA for the CDR3 is TGTGCCAGCAGCCCCGGGAGTACCTACGAGCAGTACTTC. Amino acid sequence: CASSPGSTYEQYF.